Listed here are 30 T cell receptor beta chains from one sample, sequenced in a study of blood T cell repertoires in COVID-19. Clones were sequenced by immunoSEQ multiplex PCR, and TCRdb holds only the in-frame ones, with some missing. The sample has under 450,000 clones; around 87% are singletons. Sample: PBMCs or T cells enriched from blood (not recorded which). The receptors here all came from a man aged 25 to 45 who had recovered from COVID-19.

CDR3 nucleotide sequence: TGTGCCAGCTGCGAGGCCACTAATGAAAAACTGTTTTTT. Translated, it gives CASCEATNEKLFF. The chain combines TRBV6-5 with TRBJ1-4; D is unclear. CDR1 is MNHEY and CDR2 is SVGAGI in the germline V gene. The CDR3 sequence is 13 residues long. V lost 8 bases to trimming and J lost 2 bases, with 9 bases between them.

The chain couples TRBV4-1 to TRBJ2-2; D might be TRBD1 (6 bases). Trimming pared 1 base from V and 3 bases from J, leaving 12 bases between. CDR3 length: 16 amino acids. CDR1 and CDR2 from the germline V gene are MGHRA and YSYEKL. The CDR3 DNA reads TGCGCCAGCAGCCAAGTGGGGGCCAGTCACACCGGGGAGCTGTTTTTT. Amino acid sequence: CASSQVGASHTGELFF.

The rearrangement uses TRBV18 and TRBJ1-3, with D uncertain. V dropped 2 bases and J dropped 0 bases, with 5 bases sitting between them. The CDR3 is 14 amino acids. Germline V gene data show CDR1 as KGHSH and CDR2 as LQKENI. CDR3 residues: CASSPEGSGNTIYF. CDR3 in DNA: TGTGCCAGCTCACCAGAGGGCTCTGGAAACACCATATATTTT.

The gene calls are TRBV10-3 and TRBJ2-5; possibly TRBD1 for D (6 bases). The CDR3 length is 15 residues. V was pared by 4 bases and J by 1 base, with 13 bases between. In germline, CDR1 is ENHRY, CDR2 SYGVKD. The CDR3: CAISVARQVQETQYF. DNA for the CDR3: TGTGCCATCAGTGTAGCAAGACAGGTCCAAGAGACCCAGTACTTC.

The J gene is TRBJ1-2, the V gene TRBV27; 8 positions agree with TRBD1. The CDR3 has 16 amino acids. Germline lookup yields CDR1 MNHEY and CDR2 SMNVEV (reference sequence). The V and J ends lost 5 bases and 0 bases, in that order; junction bases with no gene match: 8. In DNA form, the CDR3 reads TGTGCCAGCAGTCCACTGGACAGGGCCTCTAACTATGGCTACACCTTC. It specifies CASSPLDRASNYGYTF.

This clone has a single count. This chain links TRBV2 with TRBJ1-4, with D hard to call. The germline V gene encodes CDR1 SNHLY and CDR2 FYNNEI. Trimming left V 6 bases short and J 1 base short, with 6 bases between. The length of the CDR3 is 13 residues. The CDR3 coding sequence is TGTGCCAGCAGACAGCTAACTAATGAAAAACTGTTTTTT. The encoded protein is CASRQLTNEKLFF.

The chain is built from TRBV21-1 and TRBJ1-5; the table gives TRBD1 as D, unverified against the DNA. TRBV21-1 is described as a pseudogene. The CDR3 sequence is 16 residues long. CDR3 amino acids: CASSKGPGISNQPQHF. In DNA, the CDR3 is TGTGCCAGCAGCAAAGGACCAGGGATAAGCAATCAGCCCCAGCATTTT.

The rearrangement links TRBV9 to TRBJ1-2, with a possible D match to TRBD1 (6 bases). Germline V gives CDR1 SGDLS, CDR2 YYNGEE. The CDR3 runs to 15 residues. V was trimmed by 0 bases and J by 5 bases, leaving 14 bases between them. CDR3 bases: TGTGCCAGCAGCGTAGGTTGGGGACAAAATTATGGCTACACCTTC. As protein: CASSVGWGQNYGYTF.

This chain links TRBV10-1 with TRBJ2-2; the D gene is possibly TRBD1 (6 bases). The V end was cut by 8 bases, the J end by 13 bases, with 14 bases between. Germline lookup yields CDR1 WNHNN and CDR2 SYGVQD (reference sequence). The CDR3 has 11 amino acids. This chain's CDR3 is CASGEGERLFF. DNA for the CDR3: TGCGCCAGCGGAGAGGGGGAGAGGCTGTTTTTT.

The rearrangement uses TRBV6-2 or TRBV6-3 and TRBJ1-5, with no clear D. Trimming cost V 0 bases and J 5 bases, with 8 bases left between them. The CDR3 covers 14 residues. The V gene's germline CDR1 is MNHEY and CDR2 SVGEGT. The CDR3, as DNA: TGTGCCAGCAGTTACTCGGAGGGATATCAGCCCCAGCATTTT. Amino acid sequence: CASSYSEGYQPQHF.

The CDR3 DNA is TGTGCCAGCAGCGTAGGGGTAATGGGCTCCGGTAATGAAAAACTGTTTTTT. Translating it yields CASSVGVMGSGNEKLFF. This sequence joins TRBV9 and TRBJ1-4; D not resolved. The CDR3 has 17 amino acids. V was trimmed by 0 bases and J by 4 bases, leaving 16 bases between them. Germline V gene lookup returns CDR1 SGDLS and CDR2 YYNGEE.

J is TRBJ1-1 and V is TRBV30; D is ambiguous. The length of the CDR3 is 14 residues. The germline V gene has CDR1 GTSNPN and CDR2 SVGIG (reference sequence). The V and J ends lost 4 bases and 1 base respectively, with 13 bases between them. The CDR3 protein is CAWKDPHPNTEAFF. CDR3 nucleotides: TGTGCCTGGAAAGATCCACACCCGAACACTGAAGCTTTCTTT. Filled out from reference TRBV30 and TRBJ1-1, the complete variable domain reads SQTIHQWPATLVQPVGSPLSLECTVEGTSNPNLYWYRQAAGRGLQLLFYSVGIGQISSEVPQNLSASRPQDRQFILSSKKLLLSDSGFYLCAWKDPHPNTEAFFGQGTRLTVV.

This clone occurred a few times. The chain couples TRBV7-9 to TRBJ2-7; D is unclear. The CDR3 is 13 amino acids. V was trimmed by 5 bases and J by 4 bases, leaving 12 bases between them. The germline CDR1 and CDR2 sequences are SEHNR and FQNEAQ (reference sequence). The CDR3 coding sequence is TGTGCCAGCAGCCACACATTGGAGTACGAGCAGTACTTC. Its protein is CASSHTLEYEQYF. The whole variable domain, remainder taken from reference TRBV7-9 and TRBJ2-7, is DTGVSQNPRHKITKRGQNVTFRCDPISEHNRLYWYRQTLGQGPEFLTYFQNEAQLEKSRLLSDRFSAERPKGSFSTLEIQRTEQGDSAMYLCASSHTLEYEQYFGPGTRLTVT.

The V and J genes are TRBV19 and TRBJ1-5; 7 bases map to TRBD1. The CDR3 runs 16 residues. Germline lookup yields CDR1 LNHDA and CDR2 SQIVND (reference sequence). The CDR3 sequence is CASGTAYYFSNQPQHF. The CDR3 coding sequence is TGTGCTAGCGGGACAGCCTACTATTTTAGCAATCAGCCCCAGCATTTT.

This chain joins TRBV5-1 and TRBJ1-4; D is uncertain. The CDR3 runs to 13 residues. The ends were cut back, 4 bases at V and 5 bases at J, with 9 bases in the middle. Germline V gives CDR1 SGHRS, CDR2 YFSETQ. The CDR3 loop is CASSLGLNEKLFF. The CDR3, as DNA: TGCGCCAGCAGCCTAGGACTGAATGAAAAACTGTTTTTT.

This clone has just a few counts. The V gene is TRBV6-5, the J gene TRBJ1-1, with TRBD1 matching 7 bases. Trimming at V came to 5 bases and at J to 0 bases, leaving 6 bases not matched to a gene. The germline V gene encodes CDR1 MNHEY and CDR2 SVGAGI. This CDR3 contains 15 residues. CDR3 DNA sequence: TGTGCCAGCAGTCCCGGACAGGACCTGAACACTGAAGCTTTCTTT. Translating it yields CASSPGQDLNTEAFF.

V gene TRBV30 combines with J gene TRBJ1-1; D is unclear. Germline V gene data show CDR1 as GTSNPN and CDR2 as SVGIG (reference sequence). The CDR3 has 12 residues. V lost 2 bases, J lost 0 bases, and 4 bases lay in between. CDR3 in amino acids: CAWSRLNTEAFF. The CDR3 nucleotides are TGTGCCTGGAGTCGGTTGAACACTGAAGCTTTCTTT.

The genes are TRBV10-2 and TRBJ1-2; D unresolved. The V end lost 3 bases, the J end lost 4 bases, and 6 bases lay between the germline ends. Germline V gene data show CDR1 as WSHSY and CDR2 as SAAADI. This CDR3 spans 12 amino acids. The CDR3 nucleotides are TGCGCCAGCAGTGATCCGGGCTATGGCTACACCTTC. Protein: CASSDPGYGYTF.

This chain joins TRBV18 and TRBJ1-2, with TRBD1 matching over 7 bases. After removal of 4 bases from V and 2 bases from J, the junction contained 10 bases not matched to a gene. Looked up from germline, CDR1 is KGHSH and CDR2 is LQKENI. The CDR3 has 16 amino acids. CDR3 in DNA: TGTGCCAGCTCACAAGTCTCCGGGACAGCGAACTATGGCTACACCTTC. Amino acid sequence: CASSQVSGTANYGYTF.

The chain carries TRBV10-1 and TRBJ1-2; D ambiguous. The germline CDR1 and CDR2 sequences are WNHNN and SYGVQD (reference sequence). CDR3 length: 13 residues. Between the trimmed V and J ends, which lost 1 base and 1 base, there was a span of 4 bases. CDR3 coding DNA: TGCGCCAGCAGTGAGTGGAGTAACTATGGCTACACCTTC. The encoded protein is CASSEWSNYGYTF.

The gene calls are TRBV4-2 and TRBJ1-2; the match to TRBD1 covers 9 bases. V lost 0 bases, J lost 8 bases, and 7 bases stayed unmatched. The CDR3 sequence is 15 residues long. The germline V gene encodes CDR1 LGHNA and CDR2 YNFKEQ. The CDR3 loop is CASSQDEGQGDGYTF. For the CDR3, the DNA is TGTGCCAGCAGCCAAGATGAGGGACAGGGCGACGGCTACACCTTC.

The J gene is TRBJ2-7, the V gene TRBV27, with 12 bases identical to TRBD2. Germline lookup yields CDR1 MNHEY and CDR2 SMNVEV (reference sequence). CDR3 size: 14 residues. The ends lost 5 bases at V and 3 bases at J; junction bases unmatched: 2. In nucleotides, the CDR3 is TGTGCCAGCAGTGAGACTAGCGGGAGCTACGAGCAGTACTTC. It is translated as CASSETSGSYEQYF.

The J gene is TRBJ2-7, the V gene TRBV5-4; weak D call: TRBD2 (5 bases). Looked up from germline, CDR1 is SGHNT and CDR2 is YYREEE (reference sequence). CDR3 length: 13 residues. Trimming pared 2 bases from V and 5 bases from J, leaving 11 bases between. CDR3 amino acids: CASSFYMRDEQYF. CDR3 bases: TGTGCCAGCAGCTTCTACATGAGGGACGAGCAGTACTTC.

The genes are TRBV6-2 or TRBV6-3 and TRBJ2-3, with TRBD2 matching 10 bases. The CDR3 is 17 residues long. J lost 3 bases, V lost 2 bases, and 8 bases had no gene match. Germline loops: CDR1 MNHEY, CDR2 SVGEGT. CDR3 in DNA: TGTGCCAGCAGTTACGCCCGGAAGCGGGGGGGGACAGATACGCAGTATTTT. This encodes CASSYARKRGGTDTQYF.

The V gene is TRBV18, the J gene TRBJ1-1; unclear D gene. The ends were cut back, 6 bases at V and 3 bases at J, with 14 bases in the middle. CDR1 is KGHSH and CDR2 is LQKENI in the germline V gene. The CDR3 totals 14 residues. CDR3 nucleotides: TGTGCCAGCTCGCGCTCGTCCGGGGACACTGAAGCTTTCTTT. Its translation is CASSRSSGDTEAFF.

The chain couples TRBV5-1 to TRBJ1-1; TRBD1 matches 8 bases. The CDR3 runs 14 residues. The V gene's germline CDR1 is SGHRS and CDR2 YFSETQ. The J segment lost 5 bases and the V segment lost 4 bases, leaving 7 bases of the junction unmatched. For the CDR3, the DNA is TGCGCCAGCAGCCACGGACAGGGTTGGACTGAAGCTTTCTTT. This translates into CASSHGQGWTEAFF.

The genes are TRBV21-1 and TRBJ2-4; the table assigns TRBD2, which was not confirmed against the DNA. TRBV21-1 is labeled a pseudogene. This CDR3 region has 17 residues. The CDR3 sequence: CASSRCQTSGGVNIQYF. The CDR3 bases are TGTGCCAGCAGCCGATGTCAGACTAGCGGGGGGGTAAACATTCAGTACTTC.

This sequence joins TRBV4-1 and TRBJ2-7, with 7 nucleotides matching TRBD1. The CDR3 totals 16 residues. The V and J ends lost 0 bases and 0 bases, in that order; junction bases with no gene match: 5. Germline-derived CDR1 and CDR2 are MGHRA and YSYEKL. CDR3 DNA: TGCGCCAGCAGCCAAGAAGAGACAGGGACCTCCTACGAGCAGTACTTC. Its protein product is CASSQEETGTSYEQYF.

Only one count was recorded for this clone. J is TRBJ2-7 and V is TRBV10-3; the match to TRBD1 covers 7 bases. CDR3 size: 12 residues. The germline V gene encodes CDR1 ENHRY and CDR2 SYGVKD. With V trimmed by 6 bases and J by 3 bases, 2 bases remained unmatched. CDR3 sequence: CAISGDSYEQYF. In DNA form, the CDR3 reads TGTGCCATCAGCGGGGACAGCTACGAGCAGTACTTC.

This chain connects TRBV2 to TRBJ1-2, with TRBD1 as a possible D gene (6 bases). CDR3 length: 15 amino acids. Germline assignment: CDR1 SNHLY and CDR2 FYNNEI. Trimming left V 6 bases short and J 3 bases short, with 17 bases between. The CDR3 sequence: CASSPLGQFDYGYTF. In DNA form, the CDR3 reads TGTGCCAGCAGCCCGTTAGGACAGTTTGACTATGGCTACACCTTC.